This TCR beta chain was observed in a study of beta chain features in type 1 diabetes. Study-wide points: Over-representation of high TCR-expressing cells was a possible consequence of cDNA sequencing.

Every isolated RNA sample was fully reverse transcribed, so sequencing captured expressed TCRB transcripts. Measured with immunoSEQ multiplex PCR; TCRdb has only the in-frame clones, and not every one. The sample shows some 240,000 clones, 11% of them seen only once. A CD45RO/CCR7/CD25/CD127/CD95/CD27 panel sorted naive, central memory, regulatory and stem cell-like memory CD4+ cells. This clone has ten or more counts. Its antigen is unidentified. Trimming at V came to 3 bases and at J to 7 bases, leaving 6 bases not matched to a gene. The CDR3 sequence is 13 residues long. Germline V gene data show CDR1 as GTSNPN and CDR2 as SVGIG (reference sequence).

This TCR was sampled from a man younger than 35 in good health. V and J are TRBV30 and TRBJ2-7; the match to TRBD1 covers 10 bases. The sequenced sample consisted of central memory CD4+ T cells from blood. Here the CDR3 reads CAWRRQGAPEQYF. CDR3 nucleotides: TGTGCCTGGAGAAGACAGGGGGCCCCTGAGCAGTACTTC.